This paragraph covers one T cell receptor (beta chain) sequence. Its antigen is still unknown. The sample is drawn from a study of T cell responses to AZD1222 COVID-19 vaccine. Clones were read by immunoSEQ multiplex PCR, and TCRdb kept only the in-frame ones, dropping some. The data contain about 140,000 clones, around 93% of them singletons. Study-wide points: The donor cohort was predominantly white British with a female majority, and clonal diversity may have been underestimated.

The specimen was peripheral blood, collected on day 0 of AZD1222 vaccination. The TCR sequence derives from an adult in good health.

The CDR3 loop is CASSLGAGGPRNEQYF. The CDR3 DNA is TGCGCCAGCAGCTTGGGCGCGGGGGGCCCGCGAAACGAGCAGTACTTC. The gene calls are TRBV5-1 and TRBJ2-7, with 8 nucleotides matching TRBD2. Trimming took 0 bases from V and 5 from J; bases not matched to a gene: 10. Looked up from germline, CDR1 is SGHRS and CDR2 is YFSETQ. The CDR3 loop spans 16 amino acids.